This is a list of T cell receptor beta chains from one sample in a study of PD-1 blockade in classical Hodgkin lymphoma. Clones were read by immunoSEQ multiplex PCR, and TCRdb kept only the in-frame ones, dropping some. The sample lists 150,000 or so clones; about four fifths were seen once. This specimen consisted of peripheral blood mononuclear cells (PBMCs), obtained before the second cycle of nivolumab. Receptors were obtained from a human donor with classical Hodgkin lymphoma. The CDR3 runs from the conserved cysteine through the conserved F or W. The D gene is left open where the match is weak. Where a row states a size, it is once, few, many or the class of an expanded clone; other rows omit it.

j_call	v_call	d_call	clone_size	cdr3_aa	cdr3_nt
TRBJ2-6	TRBV18	.	.	CASSPVPGASVLTF	TGTGCCAGCTCACCGGTCCCTGGGGCCAGCGTCCTGACTTTC
TRBJ1-5	TRBV6-6	TRBD1	.	CASSRVTGSNQPQHF	TGTGCCAGCAGCCGGGTGACAGGGAGCAATCAGCCCCAGCATTTT
TRBJ2-2	TRBV21-1	.	once	CASSSTAIANTGELFF	TGTGCCAGCAGCTCGACAGCCATTGCGAACACCGGGGAGCTGTTTTTT
TRBJ2-3	TRBV7-2	.	.	CASSLAPDTQYF	TGTGCCAGCAGCTTAGCTCCGGATACGCAGTATTTT
TRBJ2-7	TRBV10-3	TRBD2	.	CAIRGTSGDSYEQYF	TGTGCCATCAGGGGTACTAGCGGGGACTCCTACGAGCAGTACTTC
TRBJ1-5	TRBV6-1	.	few	CASRGGLINQPQHF	TGTGCCAGCAGGGGGGGGCTGATCAATCAGCCCCAGCATTTT
TRBJ1-2	TRBV6-5	.	.	CASSYGGLANYGYTF	TGTGCCAGCAGTTACGGCGGCCTCGCTAACTATGGCTACACCTTC
TRBJ2-1	TRBV6-1	.	few	CASSEEVARTYNEQFF	TGTGCCAGCAGTGAAGAGGTCGCCAGGACCTACAATGAGCAGTTCTTC
TRBJ1-2	TRBV4-3	TRBD1	few	CASSLGQGSNYGYTF	TGCGCCAGCAGCCTTGGACAGGGGTCTAACTATGGCTACACCTTC
TRBJ1-1	TRBV7-2	.	few	CASSLWTDGRPEAFF	TGTGCCAGCAGTCTTTGGACGGACGGCCGCCCTGAAGCTTTCTTT
TRBJ2-7	TRBV28	TRBD2	.	CASSPAGTFSYEQYF	TGTGCCAGCAGTCCAGCGGGGACTTTCTCTTACGAGCAGTACTTC
TRBJ2-1	TRBV6-5	.	once	CASSYSASREFF	TGTGCCAGCAGTTACTCGGCTAGCCGGGAGTTCTTC
TRBJ2-3	TRBV10-3	.	.	CATKGQGLAGGQLDTQYF	TGTGCTACCAAGGGACAGGGGTTAGCGGGGGGACAATTGGATACGCAGTATTTT